This T cell receptor (beta chain) was captured in a study of T cells in Graves' hyperthyroidism and ophthalmopathy. Study observations and caveats: Within blood appeared most thyroid clonotypes that had expanded above 0.001.

This clonotype was counted at least ten times. Its cognate antigen is unknown. Diagnostic assessment was based on clinical symptoms, serum thyroxine and TRAb, thyroid ultrasound and orbital computed tomography. TCR beta CDR3 region amplification was performed from RNA transcripts. Carried out on the TCR CDR3, a first-round RT-PCR used the HTBI primer set. From the multiplex PCR reads, TCRdb called clonotypes with MiXCR, one entry per CDR3 protein. The sample holds some 350,000 distinct CDR3 sequences, approximately 15% seen once. This CDR3 is built from 13 residues. Per germline, CDR1 DFQATT and CDR2 SNEGSKA (reference sequence). V trimming: 2 bases; J trimming: 6 bases; junction bases outside the gene matches: 0.

This TCR came from a woman aged 18-29 years with Graves' hyperthyroidism that later progressed to Graves' ophthalmopathy. Material for sequencing was blood. The chain uses TRBV20-1 and TRBJ2-1; the match to TRBD2 covers 11 bases. The CDR3 loop reads CSARLAGGNEQFF. CDR3 bases: TGCAGTGCTAGACTAGCGGGAGGCAATGAGCAGTTCTTC.